The clone carrying this TCR beta chain was counted only a few times. The CDR3 covers 14 residues. Per the germline V gene, CDR1 is SGHTA and CDR2 is FQGNSA. J was trimmed by 5 bases and V by 0 bases; bases with no gene match: 2. The data belong to a study of patients and donors after allogeneic stem cell transplantation. TCRdb ran MiXCR on the RT-PCR reads and lists one entry per CDR3 protein. The table lists over 400,000 distinct CDR3 sequences, around 16% of them singletons, with around 7.9% in the top ten. The gene calls are TRBV7-2 and TRBJ1-1; 8 bases agree with TRBD1. Sequences were obtained from blood, either unsorted or a sorted T cell fraction (not recorded which). The TCR sequence derives from a human donor who was either an allogeneic HSCT recipient or a stem cell or donor lymphocyte infusion donor (not recorded which). It is not recorded whose cells these are; they may come from a transplant donor. CDR3 region: CASSLARTGTEAFF. CDR3 nucleotides: TGTGCCAGCAGCTTAGCGAGGACAGGGACTGAAGCTTTCTTT.